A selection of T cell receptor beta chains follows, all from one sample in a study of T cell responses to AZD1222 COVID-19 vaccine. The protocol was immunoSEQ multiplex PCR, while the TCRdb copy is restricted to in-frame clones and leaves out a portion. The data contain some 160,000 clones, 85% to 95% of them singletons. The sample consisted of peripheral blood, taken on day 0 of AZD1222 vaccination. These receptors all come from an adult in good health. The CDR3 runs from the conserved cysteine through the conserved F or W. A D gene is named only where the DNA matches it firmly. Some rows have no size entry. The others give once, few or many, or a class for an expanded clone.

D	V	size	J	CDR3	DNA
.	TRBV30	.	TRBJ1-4	CAWRSKAATNEKLFF	TGTGCCTGGAGGTCTAAGGCCGCAACTAATGAAAAACTGTTTTTT
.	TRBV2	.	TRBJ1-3	CASRENQGGGNTIYF	TGTGCCAGCAGAGAAAACCAGGGAGGAGGAAACACCATATATTTT
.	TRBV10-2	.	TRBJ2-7	CASSEGRFSYEQYF	TGCGCCAGCAGTGAAGGGAGGTTCTCCTACGAGCAGTACTTC
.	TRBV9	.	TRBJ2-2	CASSVGTDTGELFF	TGTGCCAGCAGCGTTGGTACGGACACCGGGGAGCTGTTTTTT
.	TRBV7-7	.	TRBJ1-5	CASSTKRGDPNQPQHF	TGTGCCAGCAGCACCAAGCGGGGTGACCCCAATCAGCCCCAGCATTTT
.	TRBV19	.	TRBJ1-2	CASRVGSLYGYTF	TGTGCCAGTAGGGTCGGCTCCCTATATGGCTACACCTTC
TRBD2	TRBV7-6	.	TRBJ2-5	CASSPLAGRPETQYF	TGTGCCAGCAGCCCTCTAGCGGGGAGGCCGGAGACCCAGTACTTC
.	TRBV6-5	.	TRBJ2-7	CASSFRQPKTYEQYF	TGTGCCAGCAGTTTCCGACAGCCGAAAACCTACGAGCAGTACTTC
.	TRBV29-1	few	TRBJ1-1	CSVDRNTEAFF	TGCAGCGTAGACAGGAACACTGAAGCTTTCTTT
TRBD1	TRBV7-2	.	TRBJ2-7	CASSLGKETGISYEQYF	TGTGCCAGCAGCTTAGGAAAGGAGACAGGGATCTCCTACGAGCAGTACTTC
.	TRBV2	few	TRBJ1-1	CAISWTEAFF	TGTGCCATCTCTTGGACTGAAGCTTTCTTT
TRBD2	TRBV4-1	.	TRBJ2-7	CASSPSGGSSYEQYF	TGCGCCAGCAGTCCGAGCGGGGGCAGCTCCTACGAGCAGTACTTC
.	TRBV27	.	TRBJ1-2	CASRSQGANYGYTF	TGTGCCAGCAGGTCACAGGGAGCTAACTATGGCTACACCTTC
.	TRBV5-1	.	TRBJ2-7	CASSFSGGVHEQYF	TGCGCCAGCAGCTTTTCCGGGGGCGTCCACGAGCAGTACTTC
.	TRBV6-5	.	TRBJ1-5	CASREYREDNQPQHF	TGTGCCAGCAGGGAGTACAGGGAGGACAATCAGCCCCAGCATTTT
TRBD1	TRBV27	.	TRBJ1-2	CASRRQGGGYTF	TGTGCCAGCAGACGACAGGGTGGTGGCTACACCTTC
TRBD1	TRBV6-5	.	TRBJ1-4	CASSYSGTGGEKLFF	TGTGCCAGCAGTTACTCCGGGACAGGAGGCGAAAAACTGTTTTTT
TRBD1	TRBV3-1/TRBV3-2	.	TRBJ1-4	CASSQRTGNEKLFF	TGTGCCAGCAGCCAAAGGACAGGGAATGAAAAACTGTTTTTT
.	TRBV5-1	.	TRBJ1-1	CASSPSPQGSNTEAFF	TGCGCCAGCAGCCCCTCCCCCCAGGGATCGAACACTGAAGCTTTCTTT